This TCR beta chain was profiled in a study of CD8 T cells in ankylosing spondylitis. The study's findings and limits: A TCR beta motif of about eight highly homologous variants appeared characteristic of ankylosing spondylitis blood.

TCRdb re-derived calls from the 5' RACE reads in MiXCR, one entry per CDR3 protein. The sample lists under 550,000 distinct CDR3 sequences, roughly 25% occurring once. This clonotype was found many times. As yet, its antigen is unknown. This clonotype was sampled from a male donor with ankylosing spondylitis. The sequenced sample consisted of blood, either unsorted or a sorted T cell fraction (not recorded which).

CDR3 sequence reads: CASSELGSPLHF. CDR3 sequence (DNA): TGTGCCAGCAGTGAACTGGGTTCACCCCTCCACTTT. The gene calls are TRBV6-1 and TRBJ1-6; D is unresolved. V was cut by 2 bases and J by 9 bases, with 5 bases left in between. Per germline, CDR1 MNHNS and CDR2 SASEGT. The CDR3 has 12 amino acids.